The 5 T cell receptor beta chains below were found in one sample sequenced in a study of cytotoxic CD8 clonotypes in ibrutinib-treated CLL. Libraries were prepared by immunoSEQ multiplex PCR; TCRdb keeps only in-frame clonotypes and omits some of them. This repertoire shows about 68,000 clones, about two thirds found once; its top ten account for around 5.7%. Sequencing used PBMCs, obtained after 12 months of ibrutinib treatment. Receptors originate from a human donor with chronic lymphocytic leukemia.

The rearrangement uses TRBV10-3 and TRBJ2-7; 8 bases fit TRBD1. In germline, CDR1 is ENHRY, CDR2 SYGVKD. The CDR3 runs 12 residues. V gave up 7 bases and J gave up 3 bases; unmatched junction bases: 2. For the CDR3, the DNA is TGTGCCATCAAGGGGACAGGCTACGAGCAGTACTTC. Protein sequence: CAIKGTGYEQYF.

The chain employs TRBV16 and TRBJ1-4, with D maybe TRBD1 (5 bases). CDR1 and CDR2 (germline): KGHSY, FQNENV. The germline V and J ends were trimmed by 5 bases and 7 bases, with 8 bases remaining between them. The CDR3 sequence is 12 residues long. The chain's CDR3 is CASSGGFEKLFF. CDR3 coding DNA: TGTGCCAGCAGCGGGGGTTTTGAAAAACTGTTTTTT.

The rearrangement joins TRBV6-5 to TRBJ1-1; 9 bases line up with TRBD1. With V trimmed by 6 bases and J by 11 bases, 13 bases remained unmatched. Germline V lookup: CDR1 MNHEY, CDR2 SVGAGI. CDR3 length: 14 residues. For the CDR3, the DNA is TGTGCCAGCAGACGACAGGGGGGCGTAAAGGTGGCTTTCTTT. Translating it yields CASRRQGGVKVAFF.

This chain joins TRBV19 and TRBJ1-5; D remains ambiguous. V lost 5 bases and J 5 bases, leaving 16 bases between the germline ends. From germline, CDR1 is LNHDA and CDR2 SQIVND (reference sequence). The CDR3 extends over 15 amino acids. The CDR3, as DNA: TGTGCCAGTAGTGCCCAATACCGGTCCGATCAGCCCCAGCATTTT. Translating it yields CASSAQYRSDQPQHF.

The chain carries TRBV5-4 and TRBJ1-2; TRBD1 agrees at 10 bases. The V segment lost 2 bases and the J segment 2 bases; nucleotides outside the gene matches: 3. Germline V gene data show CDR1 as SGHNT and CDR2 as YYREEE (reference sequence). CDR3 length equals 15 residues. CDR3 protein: CASSLRQGANYGYTF. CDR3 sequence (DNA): TGTGCCAGCAGCTTACGACAGGGGGCAAACTATGGCTACACCTTC.